The clone carrying this T cell receptor beta chain was observed once. The data were taken from a study of PD-L1 blockade in urothelial cancer. Study-level background: The analyses of blood took place 3 weeks (second dose) and 6 weeks after treatment start. When blood samples were assessed, the median T cell count was 141,255.

Sequenced by immunoSEQ multiplex PCR; TCRdb stores in-frame clones only, minus some. The sample has roughly 43,000 clones; approximately 80% are singletons. Trimming removed 10 bases from V and 0 bases from J, with 9 bases in between. From germline, CDR1 is MNHEY and CDR2 SMNVEV (reference sequence). There are 12 residues in the CDR3. Sample time point: pretreatment peripheral blood. Patients had urothelial carcinoma that was locally advanced or metastatic. Every patient provided from 1 to 8 samples, collected pretreatment and on-treatment. The chain combines TRBV27 with TRBJ1-2, with D unclear. The sequencing used PBMCs, collected around atezolizumab (anti-PD-L1) treatment. The origin of this receptor is a man aged 60 to 69 with urothelial cancer. DNA of the CDR3: TGTGCCACCCGGAGGGCTAACTATGGCTACACCTTC. Residues: CATRRANYGYTF.